A single sample is the source of the 9 T cell receptor beta chains below, sequenced in a study of radiotherapy plus CTLA-4 blockade in lung cancer. The table came from immunoSEQ multiplex PCR; TCRdb's copy has only in-frame clones and leaves some out. Altogether some 92,000 clones are present, roughly 80% being singletons, with the ten largest covering 3% to 3.5%. The starting material was peripheral blood, obtained from a patient treated with radiotherapy plus ipilimumab. Receptors were obtained from a human donor with non-small cell lung cancer who had a partial response to radiotherapy plus ipilimumab.

This rearrangement joins TRBV5-1 to TRBJ2-7, with 9 bases aligning to TRBD1. The germline V gene has CDR1 SGHRS and CDR2 YFSETQ. V lost 3 bases and J lost 3; bases outside the gene matches: 1. CDR3 length equals 13 residues. The CDR3 loop is CASSSTGGYEQYF. CDR3 nucleotides: TGCGCCAGCAGCTCGACAGGGGGCTACGAGCAGTACTTC.

The chain is built from TRBV19 and TRBJ1-2, with D unclear. V was cut by 4 bases and J by 7 bases, with 13 bases left in between. Germline V gene sequence: CDR1 LNHDA, CDR2 SQIVND (reference sequence). The CDR3 covers 13 residues. The CDR3 nucleotides are TGTGCCAGTAGTACTGGGAGTTTCCCTGGCTACACCTTC. Translation gives CASSTGSFPGYTF.

The CDR3 nucleotides are TGTGCCAGCAGCCCCTCCGGAGTCCATGAGCAGTTCTTC. Protein: CASSPSGVHEQFF. The chain has TRBV7-8 and TRBJ2-1; D unresolved. CDR1 is SGHVS, CDR2 FQNEAQ, per germline. This CDR3 is built from 13 residues. Trimming shortened V by 5 bases and J by 8 bases, and 13 bases separated the two germline ends. Full variable domain (missing parts from reference TRBV7-8 and TRBJ2-1): GAGVSQSPRYKVAKRGQDVALRCDPISGHVSLFWYQQALGQGPEFLTYFQNEAQLDKSGLPSDRFFAERPEGSVSTLKIQRTQQEDSAVYLCASSPSGVHEQFFGPGTRLTVL.

This sequence joins TRBV5-1 and TRBJ2-7; weak D call: TRBD1 (5 bases). The V gene lost 3 bases and the J gene lost 1 base, with 8 bases spanning the gap. The CDR3 has 13 residues. The germline V gene has CDR1 SGHRS and CDR2 YFSETQ. CDR3 amino acids: CASSYDSSYEQYF. CDR3 nucleotide sequence: TGCGCCAGCAGCTACGACAGTTCCTACGAGCAGTACTTC.

The chain couples TRBV28 to TRBJ2-7; TRBD1 matches 7 bases. The CDR3 is made up of 14 amino acids. Germline CDR1 MDHEN, CDR2 SYDVKM. V was pared by 10 bases and J by 2 bases, with 11 bases of the junction left unmatched. CDR3 sequence: CATGLGDSAYEQYF. The CDR3 coding sequence is TGTGCCACCGGTCTCGGGGACAGTGCCTACGAGCAGTACTTC.

The chain is built from TRBV9 and TRBJ1-2, with TRBD1 identical over 8 bases. The germline V gene encodes CDR1 SGDLS and CDR2 YYNGEE. Germline trimming cut 0 bases from V and 6 bases from J; bases unmatched to any gene: 4. CDR3 length equals 14 residues. CDR3 sequence: CASSVGQGADGYTF. CDR3 DNA: TGTGCCAGCAGCGTAGGGCAGGGGGCTGATGGCTACACCTTC. The complete variable domain, with remaining parts taken from reference TRBV9 and TRBJ1-2, reads DSGVTQTPKHLITATGQRVTLRCSPRSGDLSVYWYQQSLDQGLQFLIQYYNGEERAKGNILERFSAQQFPDLHSELNLSSLELGDSALYFCASSVGQGADGYTFGSGTRLTVV.

This clone came up a few times. The gene calls are TRBV6-1 and TRBJ2-5; TRBD2 agrees at 8 bases. J gave up 4 bases and V 4 bases, and 5 bases lay outside the gene matches. Germline V gene data show CDR1 as MNHNS and CDR2 as SASEGT. This CDR3 has 14 residues. The CDR3 sequence: CASSGGTSGETQYF. The CDR3 nucleotides read TGTGCCAGCAGTGGAGGGACTAGTGGAGAGACCCAGTACTTC.

V gene TRBV9 combines with J gene TRBJ2-7; a possible D gene is TRBD1 (6 bases). This CDR3 region has 13 residues. V gave up 2 bases and J gave up 3 bases, with 9 bases separating them. CDR1 and CDR2 (germline): SGDLS, YYNGEE. The CDR3 nucleotides are TGTGCCAGCAGCGTTGGGGGCAACTACGAGCAGTACTTC. Its protein product is CASSVGGNYEQYF.

This chain joins TRBV7-9 and TRBJ2-3, with 8 nucleotides matching TRBD1. There are 16 residues in the CDR3. Germline trimming cut 5 bases from V and 8 bases from J; bases unmatched to any gene: 15. Germline CDR1 SEHNR, CDR2 FQNEAQ (reference sequence). CDR3 residues: CASSPTGTGGQGTQYF. As DNA, the CDR3 is TGTGCCAGCAGCCCGACCGGGACAGGAGGACAGGGTACGCAGTATTTT.